This T cell receptor beta chain was recorded in a study of siplizumab effects on memory and regulatory T cells. Whole-study results and caveats: Few alloreactive clones mapped to unstimulated subsets. The suppressive capacity of proliferating Tregs from siplizumab cultures remained unconfirmed. Memory cells seemed less diverse than naive T cells, which also seemed major contributors to the alloresponse.

On this clone: Antigen: not known.

Germline loops: CDR1 MNHEY, CDR2 SVGAGI. The ends were cut back, 6 bases at V and 3 bases at J, with 9 bases in the middle. CDR3 length: 13 amino acids. Sequencing was performed with immunoSEQ multiplex PCR; in TCRdb, only in-frame clones are kept and a portion is missing. The table shows more than 85,000 clones, with just over 90% occurring only once. The genes are TRBV6-5 and TRBJ1-3; D gene uncertain. The sequence was collected from a human donor in good health. The sequenced sample was Tregs sorted from blood. The CDR3 loop reads CASSFKFGNTIYF. The CDR3 region has the DNA TGTGCCAGCAGCTTCAAGTTTGGAAACACCATATATTTT.